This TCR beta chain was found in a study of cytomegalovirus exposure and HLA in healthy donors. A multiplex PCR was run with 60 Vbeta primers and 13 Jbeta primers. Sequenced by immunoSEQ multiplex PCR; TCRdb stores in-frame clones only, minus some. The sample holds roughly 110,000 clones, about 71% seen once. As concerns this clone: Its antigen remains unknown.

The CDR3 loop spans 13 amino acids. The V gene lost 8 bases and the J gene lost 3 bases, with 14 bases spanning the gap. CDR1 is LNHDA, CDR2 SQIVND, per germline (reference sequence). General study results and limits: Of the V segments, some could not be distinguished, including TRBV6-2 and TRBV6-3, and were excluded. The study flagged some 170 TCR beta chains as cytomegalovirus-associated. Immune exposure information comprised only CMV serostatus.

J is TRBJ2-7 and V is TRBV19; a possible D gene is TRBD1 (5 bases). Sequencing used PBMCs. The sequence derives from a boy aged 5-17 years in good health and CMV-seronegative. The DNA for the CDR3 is TGTGCCAGTGCCAGGGTTCTGGACTACGAGCAGTACTTC. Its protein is CASARVLDYEQYF.